The 23 T cell receptor beta chains below all came from one sample that was sequenced in a study of T-cell reconstitution after alpha-beta-depleted transplantation in children. This sample's TCRbeta library carried unique molecular identifier barcodes. One entry per CDR3 protein results from TCRdb running MiXCR on the PCR reads. Of 220,000 or so distinct CDR3 sequences listed, 7.5% to 9.5% are singletons. Specimen: PBMCs, mostly from graft donor cells, collected 180 days after TCRalphabeta/CD19-depleted stem cell transplant. The receptors were gathered from a male patient aged 10-17 years who had a stem cell transplant for acute lymphoblastic leukemia, so the T cells may come from the graft donor.

Ten or more counts support this clonotype. The rearrangement links TRBV12-3 or TRBV12-4 to TRBJ1-2, with D unclear. The CDR3 has 15 residues. V shed 0 bases and J shed 2 bases, with 10 bases lying between them. The CDR3 protein is CASSLAEGLNYGYTF. The DNA of the CDR3 is TGTGCCAGCAGTTTAGCGGAGGGTTTGAACTATGGCTACACCTTC.

The chain has TRBV19 and TRBJ1-1, with D unclear. V was shortened by 4 bases and J by 4 bases, with 13 bases between the two germline ends. The CDR3 runs 14 residues. Germline CDR1 LNHDA, CDR2 SQIVND (reference sequence). In DNA, the CDR3 is TGTGCCAGTAGTAGAGGGTATCTTGGCACTGAAGCTTTCTTT. This translates into CASSRGYLGTEAFF. Supplemented by reference TRBV19 and TRBJ1-1, the full variable domain reads DGGITQSPKYLFRKEGQNVTLSCEQNLNHDAMYWYRQDPGQGLRLIYYSQIVNDFQKGDIAEGYSVSREKKESFPLTVTSAQKNPTAFYLCASSRGYLGTEAFFGQGTRLTVV.

This chain connects TRBV9 to TRBJ2-7, with D uncertain. The CDR3 runs 15 residues. Germline V gene sequence: CDR1 SGDLS, CDR2 YYNGEE. Trimming took 1 base from V and 2 from J, leaving 13 bases between them. The DNA of the CDR3 is TGTGCCAGCAGCGTACACGGGTCCGCGGCCTACGAGCAGTACTTC. As protein: CASSVHGSAAYEQYF.

This clonotype showed up many times. As DNA, the CDR3 is TGTGCCAGCAGTCTAAGTAGCGGGGGCTGGGATGAGCAGTTCTTC. Protein sequence: CASSLSSGGWDEQFF. This rearrangement joins TRBV27 to TRBJ2-1, with TRBD2 matching 9 bases. The CDR3 length is 15 residues. The germline V gene encodes CDR1 MNHEY and CDR2 SMNVEV (reference sequence). Trimming took 5 bases from V and 8 from J; bases not matched to a gene: 10.

The table lists this clonotype with many counts. This chain links TRBV10-3 with TRBJ1-1, with a possible D match to TRBD1 (5 bases). The CDR3 has 14 amino acids. CDR1 ENHRY and CDR2 SYGVKD come from the germline V gene. The V and J ends lost 4 bases and 0 bases respectively, with 9 bases between them. The CDR3 coding sequence is TGTGCCATCAGTGCTACGGGGGTGAACACTGAAGCTTTCTTT. This codes for CAISATGVNTEAFF.

The sample holds many counts of this clonotype. The chain joins TRBV7-6 to TRBJ1-3; 7 bases match TRBD1. The length of the CDR3 is 17 residues. Germline assignment: CDR1 SGHVS and CDR2 FNYEAQ. After removal of 3 bases from V and 3 bases from J, the junction contained 11 bases not matched to a gene. CDR3 in DNA: TGTGCCAGCAGCTTCTCCACGGGACAGAGAAATGGAAACACCATATATTTT. Protein product: CASSFSTGQRNGNTIYF.

A word on this clonotype: A read error is possible here, since a much larger clone lies one base away. This chain connects TRBV4-3 to TRBJ1-5; perhaps TRBD1 as D (6 bases). The CDR3 loop spans 15 amino acids. The V gene's germline CDR1 is LGHNA and CDR2 YSLEER. V lost 1 base and J lost 6, with 13 bases in between. This chain's CDR3 is CASSQVRGLGQPQHF. The CDR3 DNA is TGCGCCAGCAGCCAAGTGCGGGGGCTGGGTCAGCCCCAGCATTTT.

Regarding this clonotype: This may stem from a read error, because a much larger clone lies one nucleotide away. This chain uses TRBV15 with TRBJ2-5; D might be TRBD2 (5 bases). Germline V gene sequence: CDR1 LNHNV, CDR2 YYDKDF (reference sequence). The CDR3 has 16 residues. Trimming stripped 5 bases from V and 1 base from J, with 17 bases between. CDR3 nucleotides: TGTGCCACCAGCCCTCGGACTCGCGGGTCCCAAGAGACCCAGTACTTC. Translated, it gives CATSPRTRGSQETQYF.

This clonotype was detected many times. The rearrangement links TRBV19 to TRBJ2-7; D is unclear. The V gene lost 6 bases and the J gene lost 7 bases, with 16 bases spanning the gap. Germline assignment: CDR1 LNHDA and CDR2 SQIVND (reference sequence). The CDR3 length is 13 residues. The CDR3 here is CASSLSPSWEQYF. The CDR3 DNA reads TGTGCCAGTAGCCTTAGCCCTTCTTGGGAGCAGTACTTC.

This clonotype occurred many times. The chain carries TRBV12-3 or TRBV12-4 and TRBJ1-1, with D perhaps matching TRBD1 (5 bases). The V end was cut by 5 bases, the J end by 0 bases, with 7 bases between. The CDR3 extends over 13 amino acids. CDR3 residues: CASSRQLNTEAFF. For the CDR3, the DNA is TGTGCCAGCAGTCGACAGTTGAACACTGAAGCTTTCTTT.

This clonotype was counted at least ten times. This rearrangement joins TRBV7-9 to TRBJ2-7; D not resolved. Trimming took 4 bases from V and 2 from J, leaving 6 bases between them. The CDR3 covers 12 residues. CDR1 and CDR2 from the germline V gene are SEHNR and FQNEAQ (reference sequence). CDR3 DNA: TGTGCCAGCAGCTCGCAAGCCTACGAGCAGTACTTC. Translation gives CASSSQAYEQYF. Full variable domain (outside the CDR3, taken from reference TRBV7-9 and TRBJ2-7): DTGVSQNPRHKITKRGQNVTFRCDPISEHNRLYWYRQTLGQGPEFLTYFQNEAQLEKSRLLSDRFSAERPKGSFSTLEIQRTEQGDSAMYLCASSSQAYEQYFGPGTRLTVT.

This clonotype occurred many times. The chain joins TRBV20-1 to TRBJ2-5, with D unclear. The CDR3 runs 14 residues. V lost 2 bases to trimming and J lost 1 base, with 11 bases between them. Germline loops: CDR1 DFQATT, CDR2 SNEGSKA (reference sequence). The CDR3 loop reads CSARPAGIQETQYF. CDR3 coding DNA: TGCAGTGCTAGACCGGCAGGCATCCAAGAGACCCAGTACTTC.

This clonotype occurred many times. V gene TRBV12-3 or TRBV12-4 combines with J gene TRBJ2-2, with 10 bases aligning to TRBD2. This CDR3 is built from 16 residues. V gave up 5 bases and J gave up 1 base; unmatched junction bases: 4. The CDR3: CASSLSGGRNTGELFF. The DNA for the CDR3 is TGTGCCAGCAGTCTTAGCGGGGGGCGGAACACCGGGGAGCTGTTTTTT.

This clonotype was detected many times. This chain links TRBV2 with TRBJ1-3; D uncertain. This CDR3 is built from 15 residues. Germline V lookup: CDR1 SNHLY, CDR2 FYNNEI. With 3 bases removed from V and 0 bases from J, the gap between germline ends came to 9 bases. The CDR3 sequence: CASSDYGDSGNTIYF. CDR3 DNA sequence: TGTGCCAGCAGTGACTACGGAGACTCTGGAAACACCATATATTTT.

This clonotype was seen ten or more times. The genes are TRBV4-2 and TRBJ2-7; perhaps TRBD2 as D (6 bases). Germline V CDR1 and CDR2: LGHNA, YNFKEQ. V lost 0 bases, J lost 3 bases, and 15 bases lay in between. There are 16 residues in the CDR3. CDR3 sequence (DNA): TGTGCCAGCAGCCAAGATGCGGGGCAGGGAATCTACGAGCAGTACTTC. Encoded protein: CASSQDAGQGIYEQYF.

A remark on this clonotype: A clone one base away is much larger, so this may be a read error. This chain connects TRBV20-1 to TRBJ2-3, with 11 nucleotides matching TRBD2. CDR1 and CDR2 from the germline V gene are DFQATT and SNEGSKA (reference sequence). The V and J ends lost 6 bases and 7 bases, in that order; junction bases with no gene match: 9. This CDR3 is 14 amino acids long. CDR3 sequence reads: CSATTSGAWNTQYF. DNA for the CDR3: TGCAGTGCCACGACTAGCGGGGCGTGGAATACGCAGTATTTT.

Of note for this clonotype: An end of the junction does not agree with germline; a read error may underlie this. The rearrangement joins TRBV7-6 to TRBJ2-7; 7 nucleotides agree with TRBD2. CDR3 length: 22 amino acids. The germline CDR1 and CDR2 sequences are SGHVS and FNYEAQ. The CDR3 protein is CASSLESGLTVGGSLNRYEQYF. The CDR3 DNA reads TGTGCTAGCAGCTTAGAGAGCGGGCTGACTGTGGGCGGGAGTCTTAATCGCTACGAGCAGTACTTC.

This clonotype was recorded many times. The chain uses TRBV20-1 and TRBJ2-3; D is ambiguous. The V gene lost 3 bases and the J gene lost 2 bases, with 6 bases spanning the gap. CDR3 size: 12 residues. Germline CDR1 and CDR2: DFQATT and SNEGSKA (reference sequence). The CDR3: CSARRITDTQYF. CDR3 DNA: TGCAGTGCTAGGAGGATCACAGATACGCAGTATTTT.

The chain has TRBV7-7 and TRBJ2-5; a possible D gene is TRBD1 (5 bases). Germline values: CDR1 SSHAT, CDR2 FNYEAQ (reference sequence). The CDR3 runs to 12 residues. The V end was cut by 5 bases, the J end by 5 bases, with 9 bases between. CDR3 DNA: TGTGCCAGCAGCCCGGACACGGAGACCCAGTACTTC. Amino acids: CASSPDTETQYF. The entire variable domain, with the rest obtained from reference TRBV7-7 and TRBJ2-5, is as follows: GAGVSQSPRYKVTKRGQDVTLRCDPISSHATLYWYQQALGQGPEFLTYFNYEAQPDKSGLPSDRFSAERPEGSISTLTIQRTEQRDSAMYRCASSPDTETQYFGPGTRLLVL.

There are many counts of this clonotype. The chain links TRBV18 to TRBJ2-7; 7 bases line up with TRBD2. CDR1 is KGHSH and CDR2 is LQKENI in the germline V gene. This CDR3 contains 16 residues. V trimming: 1 base; J trimming: 2 bases; junction bases outside the gene matches: 8. The CDR3, as DNA: TGTGCCAGCTCACCACTACCCGGGAGGAAAACCTACGAGCAGTACTTC. Residues: CASSPLPGRKTYEQYF.

This clonotype occurred many times. V and J are TRBV5-1 and TRBJ1-4, with D unclear. The CDR3 is 15 amino acids. The V end lost 2 bases, the J end lost 7 bases, and 15 bases lay between the germline ends. Germline V gives CDR1 SGHRS, CDR2 YFSETQ. CDR3 sequence: CASSFAWGGGEKLFF. The DNA of the CDR3 is TGCGCCAGCAGCTTTGCGTGGGGAGGAGGTGAAAAACTGTTTTTT.

This clonotype was counted ten times or more. V usage is TRBV12-3 or TRBV12-4 and J usage is TRBJ1-1; unclear D gene. V gave up 7 bases and J gave up 1 base, with 13 bases separating them. This CDR3 has 14 amino acids. The CDR3 loop is CASTPYRKNTEAFF. The CDR3 nucleotides are TGTGCCAGCACCCCATATAGAAAGAACACTGAAGCTTTCTTT.

This clonotype was detected many times. The chain is built from TRBV28 and TRBJ2-1; the D gene is possibly TRBD2 (5 bases). Trimming stripped 8 bases from V and 7 bases from J, with 12 bases between. This CDR3 is built from 12 residues. Germline CDR1 is MDHEN and CDR2 is SYDVKM. CDR3 loop: CASGELENEQFF. The DNA for the CDR3 is TGTGCCAGCGGGGAACTAGAAAATGAGCAGTTCTTC.